A single sample gave rise to the 24 T cell receptor beta chains below, sequenced in a study of blood T cell repertoires in COVID-19. The data were produced by immunoSEQ multiplex PCR, yet TCRdb's version contains in-frame clones alone and is incomplete. The sample holds 200,000 to 250,000 clones, 85% to 90% seen once. The sample consisted of peripheral blood. These receptors were taken from a woman aged 50 to 60 with COVID-19, enrolled during active disease.

The J gene is TRBJ2-7, the V gene TRBV5-1; 8 nucleotides align to TRBD1. This CDR3 is 14 amino acids long. V was pared by 0 bases and J by 7 bases, with 6 bases of the junction left unmatched. Germline V lookup: CDR1 SGHRS, CDR2 YFSETQ. The CDR3 protein is CASSLAGQGGEQYF. Here the CDR3 DNA reads TGCGCCAGCAGCTTGGCCGGACAGGGAGGAGAGCAGTACTTC.

The chain employs TRBV3-1 (or the pseudogene TRBV3-2) and TRBJ2-2; tentative D call: TRBD2 (6 bases). This CDR3 contains 19 residues. Trimming removed 1 base at V and 2 bases at J, with 20 bases between. Germline assignment: CDR1 LGHDT and CDR2 YNNKEL (reference sequence). The CDR3 region is CASSQVRGGKGINTGELFF. For the CDR3, the DNA is TGTGCCAGCAGCCAAGTAAGAGGAGGGAAGGGGATAAACACCGGGGAGCTGTTTTTT.

This clone was counted only a few times. The chain employs TRBV6-5 and TRBJ1-3; D remains unclear. Trimming shortened V by 7 bases and J by 0 bases, and 10 bases separated the two germline ends. Germline CDR1 and CDR2: MNHEY and SVGAGI. This CDR3 has 14 amino acids. The CDR3 reads CASTQVHSGNTIYF. The DNA for the CDR3 is TGTGCCAGCACGCAGGTCCACTCTGGAAACACCATATATTTT.

V usage is TRBV6-2 or TRBV6-3 and J usage is TRBJ1-5; D not resolved. V shed 4 bases and J shed 3 bases, with 7 bases lying between them. The CDR3 covers 13 residues. Germline V gene data show CDR1 as MNHEY and CDR2 as SVGEGT. The CDR3 reads CASSLALNQPQHF. The CDR3 nucleotides are TGTGCCAGCAGTTTGGCCCTCAATCAGCCCCAGCATTTT.

The J gene is TRBJ1-3, the V gene TRBV25-1; possible D gene TRBD1, 5 bases. This CDR3 is 16 amino acids long. Germline V gene data show CDR1 as MGHDK and CDR2 as SYGVNS. Trimming took off 1 base at V and 0 bases at J, with 10 bases between the two ends. CDR3 protein: CASSESGRVSGNTIYF. The CDR3 DNA sequence: TGTGCCAGCAGTGAATCGGGCAGGGTCTCTGGAAACACCATATATTTT.

The table lists this clone with a count of one. The chain combines TRBV19 with TRBJ2-2; D is unresolved. Germline assignment: CDR1 LNHDA and CDR2 SQIVND (reference sequence). The CDR3 is 16 amino acids. Trimming removed 1 base at V and 1 base at J, with 10 bases between. The CDR3 here is CASSIARQENTGELFF. CDR3 nucleotides: TGTGCCAGTAGTATAGCTCGGCAGGAGAACACCGGGGAGCTGTTTTTT.

This chain connects TRBV7-2 to TRBJ1-6, with 10 nucleotides matching TRBD1. This CDR3 region has 15 residues. The trim removed 4 bases at V and 8 bases at J, leaving 5 bases unmatched. CDR1 is SGHTA, CDR2 FQGNSA, per germline. This chain's CDR3 is CASSWDRGWDSPLHF. The CDR3 nucleotides are TGTGCCAGCAGCTGGGACAGGGGTTGGGATTCACCCCTCCACTTT.

The J gene is TRBJ2-7, the V gene TRBV10-3; TRBD2 agrees at 8 bases. Germline V CDR1 and CDR2: ENHRY, SYGVKD. The CDR3 covers 14 residues. The ends lost 8 bases at V and 0 bases at J; junction bases unmatched: 6. The CDR3, as DNA: TGTGCCATCTCGCGGCGGGGGGCCTCCTACGAGCAGTACGTC. Translated: CAISRRGASYEQYV.

V and J are TRBV5-8 and TRBJ1-3; D is unclear. In germline, CDR1 is SGHTS, CDR2 YDEGEE. This CDR3 region has 13 residues. With 4 bases removed from V and 6 bases from J, the gap between germline ends came to 11 bases. CDR3 bases: TGTGCCAGCAGCGCAACGGTTGAAAACACCATATATTTT. This translates into CASSATVENTIYF.

This sequence joins TRBV3-1 (or the pseudogene TRBV3-2) and TRBJ1-6; 7 nucleotides line up with TRBD1. Germline V gene data show CDR1 as LGHDT and CDR2 as YNNKEL (reference sequence). After removal of 3 bases from V and 7 bases from J, the junction contained 3 bases not matched to a gene. The CDR3 has 14 residues. CDR3 bases: TGTGCCAGCAGCCATGGGACAGAAAATTCACCCCTCCACTTT. Its protein product is CASSHGTENSPLHF.

V usage is TRBV18 and J usage is TRBJ2-7, with 9 bases matching TRBD1. Trimming took 5 bases from V and 9 from J; bases not matched to a gene: 8. The germline V gene has CDR1 KGHSH and CDR2 LQKENI. The CDR3 totals 13 residues. The CDR3 DNA is TGTGCCAGCTCATACCGGGACAGGGAGGTGCAGTACTTC. This encodes CASSYRDREVQYF.

The rearrangement uses TRBV18 and TRBJ2-2; D is uncertain. Looked up from germline, CDR1 is KGHSH and CDR2 is LQKENI. V was shortened by 1 base and J by 1 base, with 4 bases between the two germline ends. CDR3 length equals 14 residues. The CDR3 spells CASSPRLNTGELFF. The DNA for the CDR3 is TGTGCCAGCTCACCACGTCTGAACACCGGGGAGCTGTTTTTT.

The rearrangement links TRBV28 to TRBJ2-1; D may be TRBD2 (6 bases). CDR3 size: 15 residues. The ends were cut back, 2 bases at V and 9 bases at J, with 17 bases in the middle. From germline, CDR1 is MDHEN and CDR2 SYDVKM. CDR3 DNA: TGTGCCAGCAGTTTAAGGGGACTTATTGGTGGTGAGCAGTTCTTC. Its protein is CASSLRGLIGGEQFF.

J is TRBJ1-1 and V is TRBV30; TRBD1 matches 7 bases. The germline CDR1 and CDR2 sequences are GTSNPN and SVGIG (reference sequence). The CDR3 is 13 residues long. Trimming removed 4 bases from V and 1 base from J; junction bases left unmatched: 3. CDR3 sequence (DNA): TGTGCCTGGACAGGGGGAAGGAACACTGAAGCTTTCTTT. Translating it yields CAWTGGRNTEAFF.

This clone was found once. CDR3 sequence reads: CATSDAGAGMDTQYF. The DNA of the CDR3 is TGTGCCACCAGTGACGCGGGGGCTGGGATGGATACGCAGTATTTT. The chain recombines TRBV24-1 with TRBJ2-3; maybe TRBD2 (7 bases). This CDR3 has 15 amino acids. Germline values: CDR1 KGHDR, CDR2 SFDVKD. V lost 4 bases and J lost 6, with 16 bases in between.

This clone was seen once. The chain is built from TRBV4-1 and TRBJ2-1; 8 bases line up with TRBD2. This CDR3 has 16 residues. The germline gives CDR1 MGHRA, CDR2 YSYEKL. Losses at the gene ends were 0 bases for V and 1 base for J; bases not matched to a gene: 2. The CDR3 coding sequence is TGCGCCAGCAGCCAAGAAGCGGGGGTTTCCTACAATGAGCAGTTCTTC. Translation: CASSQEAGVSYNEQFF.

This clone has only one observation. V gene TRBV27 combines with J gene TRBJ2-3; 7 nucleotides align to TRBD1. Per germline, CDR1 MNHEY and CDR2 SMNVEV (reference sequence). The V gene end was trimmed by 4 bases and the J gene end by 2 bases; junction bases not matched to a gene: 6. This CDR3 has 15 residues. The DNA for the CDR3 is TGTGCCAGCAGTTACAGGGGCACGAACACAGATACGCAGTATTTT. Protein: CASSYRGTNTDTQYF.

This chain joins TRBV7-6 and TRBJ1-1; D call uncertain. The CDR3 is made up of 11 amino acids. Germline assignment: CDR1 SGHVS and CDR2 FNYEAQ. Trimming took off 10 bases at V and 4 bases at J, with 10 bases between the two ends. The CDR3 region has the DNA TGTGCCATACTGTTGTCCACTGAAGCTTTCTTT. This codes for CAILLSTEAFF.

This clone has a single count. The chain recombines TRBV14 with TRBJ2-7; possibly TRBD2 for D (6 bases). Germline V gene sequence: CDR1 SGHDN, CDR2 FVKESK. CDR3 length: 16 amino acids. V was pared by 8 bases and J by 1 base, with 21 bases between. The CDR3 sequence: CASARWRGPPSYEQYF. CDR3 DNA: TGTGCCAGCGCCCGGTGGCGGGGACCGCCATCCTACGAGCAGTACTTC.

V and J are TRBV5-4 and TRBJ2-3; 7 bases align to TRBD2. CDR3 size: 13 residues. Germline V gene data show CDR1 as SGHNT and CDR2 as YYREEE (reference sequence). V shed 3 bases, J shed 3 bases, and the junction held 1 base outside the gene matches. CDR3 residues: CASSWRGTDTQYF. CDR3 nucleotides: TGTGCCAGCAGCTGGCGGGGGACAGATACGCAGTATTTT.

Here the CDR3 reads CATSRDLGALYGNSYEQYF. CDR3 bases: TGTGCCACCAGCAGAGATTTGGGGGCACTCTATGGCAACTCCTACGAGCAGTACTTC. The gene calls are TRBV15 and TRBJ2-7; tentative D call: TRBD1 (6 bases). CDR1 is LNHNV, CDR2 YYDKDF, per germline (reference sequence). The CDR3 is 19 amino acids. V was pared by 0 bases and J by 0 bases, with 21 bases between.

The chain employs TRBV6-2 or TRBV6-3 and TRBJ2-7; possible D gene TRBD1, 6 bases. Trimming took off 6 bases at V and 0 bases at J, with 18 bases between the two ends. The CDR3 is 16 residues long. Germline loops: CDR1 MNHEY, CDR2 SVGEGT. The CDR3 coding sequence is TGTGCCAGCAGCTCACCTGGACAGAAGAACTCCTACGAGCAGTACTTC. This encodes CASSSPGQKNSYEQYF.

CDR3 sequence (DNA): TGTGCCAGCAGTCCCCCCCGGACCAGGAGGAAAGAGACCCAGTACTTC. It encodes CASSPPRTRRKETQYF. This chain connects TRBV6-6 to TRBJ2-5, with D possibly matching TRBD2 (5 bases). The CDR3 consists of 16 residues. The ends were cut back, 5 bases at V and 3 bases at J, with 19 bases in the middle. Germline values: CDR1 MNHNY, CDR2 SVGAGI (reference sequence).

The gene calls are TRBV6-5 and TRBJ2-7; D may be TRBD1 (7 bases). Per germline, CDR1 MNHEY and CDR2 SVGAGI. Deletions cut 8 bases from V and 1 base from J, with 18 bases between. The CDR3 contains 15 residues. CDR3 sequence: CASSRGAVQSYEQYV. The DNA for the CDR3 is TGTGCCAGCTCCAGGGGGGCAGTCCAGTCCTACGAGCAGTACGTC.